Each of the 19 T cell receptor beta chains below was sequenced from the same sample in a study of cytomegalovirus exposure and HLA in healthy donors. Both 60 Vbeta primers and 13 Jbeta primers went into the PCR. The table came from immunoSEQ multiplex PCR; TCRdb's copy has only in-frame clones and leaves some out. This repertoire shows roughly 150,000 clones, approximately 80% found once; its top ten account for around 5.4%. The sequenced material came from PBMCs. These receptors were taken from a man aged 25 to 40 in good health and CMV-seropositive.

The rearrangement uses TRBV6-1 and TRBJ1-3; D unclear. The CDR3 runs 15 residues. Trimming took 3 bases from V and 0 from J, leaving 9 bases between them. Germline V gene sequence: CDR1 MNHNS, CDR2 SASEGT. CDR3 protein: CASSDIEPSGNTIYF. DNA for the CDR3: TGTGCCAGCAGTGATATAGAACCCTCTGGAAACACCATATATTTT.

The genes are TRBV27 and TRBJ1-2; tentatively, D is TRBD1 (5 bases). Trimming took 2 bases from V and 0 from J, leaving 10 bases between them. This CDR3 is built from 15 residues. The germline V gene encodes CDR1 MNHEY and CDR2 SMNVEV (reference sequence). The CDR3 loop is CASSLVGTPNYGYTF. CDR3 DNA sequence: TGTGCCAGCAGTTTAGTCGGGACTCCTAACTATGGCTACACCTTC.

This sequence joins TRBV7-6 and TRBJ2-1, with D possibly being TRBD2 (5 bases). V was shortened by 6 bases and J by 5 bases, with 11 bases between the two germline ends. The germline V gene encodes CDR1 SGHVS and CDR2 FNYEAQ. The CDR3 is made up of 13 amino acids. Written as DNA, the CDR3 is TGTGCCAGCAGTGTGACTATTGACAATGAGCAGTTCTTC. Translating gives CASSVTIDNEQFF. The whole variable domain, filled in from reference TRBV7-6 and TRBJ2-1, reads GAGVSQSPRYKVTKRGQDVALRCDPISGHVSLYWYRQALGQGPEFLTYFNYEAQQDKSGLPNDRFSAERPEGSISTLTIQRTEQRDSAMYRCASSVTIDNEQFFGPGTRLTVL.

This clone was seen a few times. The J gene is TRBJ1-2, the V gene TRBV7-8; D is possibly TRBD1 (6 bases). V gave up 5 bases and J gave up 5 bases, with 18 bases separating them. This CDR3 has 15 residues. Germline V lookup: CDR1 SGHVS, CDR2 FQNEAQ. CDR3 in DNA: TGTGCCAGCAGCCCTGAGGGGGTAAATACGTATGGCTACACCTTC. It codes for CASSPEGVNTYGYTF.

This clone turned up a few times. The V gene is TRBV30, the J gene TRBJ1-2; 9 bases map to TRBD1. The CDR3 has 14 residues. V gave up 5 bases and J gave up 3 bases; unmatched junction bases: 7. The germline gives CDR1 GTSNPN, CDR2 SVGIG (reference sequence). The CDR3 sequence is CAWENRGRDYGYTF. The CDR3 DNA sequence: TGTGCCTGGGAAAACAGGGGGCGCGACTATGGCTACACCTTC.

V and J are TRBV11-2 and TRBJ2-7; 10 nucleotides line up with TRBD2. Germline assignment: CDR1 SGHAT and CDR2 FQNNGV. This CDR3 contains 15 residues. V was clipped by 3 bases and J by 0 bases; unmatched bases: 2. CDR3: CASSLLAGGSYEQYF. CDR3 DNA: TGTGCCAGCAGCTTGTTAGCGGGGGGCTCCTACGAGCAGTACTTC.

This clone has just a few counts. The chain employs TRBV6-1 and TRBJ2-2, with a weak D call TRBD2 (6 bases). Germline-derived CDR1 and CDR2 are MNHNS and SASEGT. This CDR3 region has 16 residues. The germline V and J ends were trimmed by 1 base and 6 bases, with 15 bases remaining between them. The CDR3: CASSEDGGGVAGELFF. As DNA, the CDR3 is TGTGCCAGCAGTGAAGATGGCGGAGGGGTTGCCGGGGAGCTGTTTTTT.

The rearrangement uses TRBV18 and TRBJ1-5; D is uncertain. Trimming pared 1 base from V and 4 bases from J, leaving 11 bases between. The CDR3 has 15 residues. Per the germline V gene, CDR1 is KGHSH and CDR2 is LQKENI. The CDR3 DNA follows: TGTGCCAGCTCACCACGAACGGCCGGGAATCAGCCCCAGCATTTT. Protein product: CASSPRTAGNQPQHF. The full variable domain, with the rest looked up from reference TRBV18 and TRBJ1-5, is NAGVMQNPRHLVRRRGQEARLRCSPMKGHSHVYWYRQLPEEGLKFMVYLQKENIIDESGMPKERFSAEFPKEGPSILRIQQVVRGDSAAYFCASSPRTAGNQPQHFGDGTRLSIL.

The chain uses TRBV11-2 and TRBJ2-2; D gene uncertain. Germline loops: CDR1 SGHAT, CDR2 FQNNGV. This CDR3 is 13 amino acids long. The V and J ends lost 5 bases and 2 bases respectively, with 6 bases between them. CDR3 sequence reads: CASSILNTGELFF. The CDR3 bases are TGTGCCAGCAGCATTCTTAACACCGGGGAGCTGTTTTTT.

The gene calls are TRBV7-8 and TRBJ2-5, with 7 bases lining up with TRBD1. The DNA end lines up better with TRBJ2-7; the J call may be wrong. CDR3 size: 14 residues. The germline V gene has CDR1 SGHVS and CDR2 FQNEAQ. As DNA, the CDR3 is TGTGCCAGCAGCTTAGTCAGGACAGGCTACGAGCAGTACTTC. Translating it yields CASSLVRTGYEQYF.

The chain links TRBV29-1 to TRBJ1-1; 11 nucleotides agree with TRBD1. The trim removed 5 bases at V and 3 bases at J, leaving 5 bases unmatched. Per germline, CDR1 SQVTM and CDR2 ANQGSEA. The CDR3 contains 14 residues. CDR3 in amino acids: CSVRGQGDDTEAFF. In nucleotides, the CDR3 is TGCAGCGTTAGGGGACAGGGGGATGACACTGAAGCTTTCTTT.

This clone was observed once. The rearrangement uses TRBV30 and TRBJ2-7; TRBD1 is a possible D gene (6 bases). The CDR3 extends over 12 amino acids. V lost 4 bases to trimming and J lost 5 bases, with 12 bases between them. CDR1 GTSNPN and CDR2 SVGIG come from the germline V gene (reference sequence). The CDR3 spells CAWNVRGHEQYF. DNA for the CDR3: TGTGCCTGGAACGTCAGGGGTCACGAGCAGTACTTC.

The rearrangement joins TRBV9 to TRBJ2-2; 7 nucleotides agree with TRBD1. This CDR3 has 17 amino acids. Per germline, CDR1 SGDLS and CDR2 YYNGEE. Trimming cost V 0 bases and J 5 bases; bases outside gene matches: 10. The CDR3 sequence: CASSVVWTGRGTGELFF. The CDR3 bases are TGTGCCAGCAGCGTAGTTTGGACAGGCCGAGGGACCGGGGAGCTGTTTTTT.

This chain connects TRBV5-1 to TRBJ2-3, with unresolved D. CDR1 and CDR2 (germline): SGHRS, YFSETQ. Trimming took 1 base from V and 0 from J, leaving 6 bases between them. The CDR3 is made up of 14 amino acids. In DNA form, the CDR3 reads TGCGCCAGCAGCTTGATTCCTAGCACAGATACGCAGTATTTT. The encoded protein is CASSLIPSTDTQYF. Full variable domain (rest looked up from reference TRBV5-1 and TRBJ2-3): KAGVTQTPRYLIKTRGQQVTLSCSPISGHRSVSWYQQTPGQGLQFLFEYFSETQRNKGNFPGRFSGRQFSNSRSEMNVSTLELGDSALYLCASSLIPSTDTQYFGPGTRLTVL.

V gene TRBV7-6 combines with J gene TRBJ2-7, with a possible D match to TRBD2 (5 bases). The CDR3 covers 14 residues. Germline CDR1 reads SGHVS; CDR2 reads FNYEAQ. V was shortened by 0 bases and J by 1 base, with 7 bases between the two germline ends. CDR3 residues: CASSLARGSYEQYF. CDR3 nucleotides: TGTGCCAGCAGCTTAGCGCGCGGGTCCTACGAGCAGTACTTC.

This clone has a single count. The J gene is TRBJ2-7, the V gene TRBV15, with D possibly TRBD1 on 6 matching bases. CDR3 size: 13 residues. The V and J ends lost 3 bases and 5 bases respectively, with 11 bases between them. Germline V gives CDR1 LNHNV, CDR2 YYDKDF (reference sequence). CDR3 region: CATSSMGADEQYF. The DNA of the CDR3 is TGTGCCACCAGCAGTATGGGGGCGGACGAGCAGTACTTC. Full variable domain (rest looked up from reference TRBV15 and TRBJ2-7): DAMVIQNPRYQVTQFGKPVTLSCSQTLNHNVMYWYQQKSSQAPKLLFHYYDKDFNNEADTPDNFQSRRPNTSFCFLDIRSPGLGDTAMYLCATSSMGADEQYFGPGTRLTVT.

The chain is built from TRBV6-5 and TRBJ1-4, with a possible D match to TRBD1 (5 bases). This CDR3 region has 14 residues. CDR1 MNHEY and CDR2 SVGAGI come from the germline V gene. V dropped 2 bases and J dropped 7 bases, with 11 bases sitting between them. The CDR3 region has the DNA TGTGCCAGCAGTTACGGCCAGGGCAGTGAAAAACTGTTTTTT. This gives the protein CASSYGQGSEKLFF.

V usage is TRBV10-1 and J usage is TRBJ2-5; no clear D gene. There are 15 residues in the CDR3. The germline gives CDR1 WNHNN, CDR2 SYGVQD (reference sequence). Trimming removed 6 bases at V and 7 bases at J, with 21 bases between. As DNA, the CDR3 is TGCGCCAGCAGCCAGACCCGAACTCGGGTTGGGACCCAGTACTTC. Amino acid sequence: CASSQTRTRVGTQYF.

A single count supports this clone. The genes are TRBV28 and TRBJ2-3; 10 bases fit TRBD1. The length of the CDR3 is 14 residues. The V gene's germline CDR1 is MDHEN and CDR2 SYDVKM. After removal of 7 bases from V and 6 bases from J, the junction contained 7 bases not matched to a gene. CDR3 protein: CASTQTGGDDTQYF. The CDR3 DNA reads TGTGCCAGCACCCAGACAGGGGGCGATGATACGCAGTATTTT.